A single sample is the source of the 25 T cell receptor beta chains below, sequenced in a study of regulatory T cells in long-lasting Graves disease. Time point: newly diagnosed GD, antithyroid drugs for less than 3 months. Extracted PBMC RNA gave rise to the TCR library. iRepertoire HTBI primers and Arm-PCR of CDR3 regions built TCR beta libraries. Each CDR3 protein is one row after TCRdb ran MiXCR on the multiplex PCR reads. Among roughly 380,000 distinct CDR3 sequences listed, around 16% were seen once. Here the sequenced sample was peripheral blood mononuclear cells (PBMCs), taken at new diagnosis, from a patient treated with antithyroid drugs. Source of these receptors: a female donor with Graves disease.

As concerns this clonotype: Germline and junction disagree at one end, which may indicate a read error. The chain employs TRBV20-1 and TRBJ1-2; D may be TRBD1 (6 bases). The CDR3 is made up of 15 amino acids. The germline V gene has CDR1 DFQATT and CDR2 SNEGSKA (reference sequence). The CDR3 DNA is TGCAGTGCTAGAGTCCGGACAGTTCAGAACTCTGGCTACACCTTC. Protein sequence: CSARVRTVQNSGYTF.

The chain links TRBV19 to TRBJ2-1; 11 bases fit TRBD1. The length of the CDR3 is 18 residues. Germline V gene data show CDR1 as LNHDA and CDR2 as SQIVND (reference sequence). The V gene end was trimmed by 4 bases and the J gene end by 10 bases; junction bases not matched to a gene: 18. In DNA, the CDR3 is TGTGCCAGTAGTAAACGGACAGGGGGCGCATCAGATCCAGAGGAGCAGTTCTTC. It codes for CASSKRTGGASDPEEQFF. Variable domain in full (rest from reference TRBV19 and TRBJ2-1): DGGITQSPKYLFRKEGQNVTLSCEQNLNHDAMYWYRQDPGQGLRLIYYSQIVNDFQKGDIAEGYSVSREKKESFPLTVTSAQKNPTAFYLCASSKRTGGASDPEEQFFGPGTRLTVL.

At least ten counts were recorded for this clonotype. The genes are TRBV7-9 and TRBJ1-1, with D uncertain. The CDR3 is 14 residues long. The germline gives CDR1 SEHNR, CDR2 FQNEAQ (reference sequence). V lost 3 bases to trimming and J lost 2 bases, with 10 bases between them. The CDR3 DNA reads TGTGCCAGCAGCTTTGTACGGCCAAACACTGAAGCTTTCTTT. It translates to CASSFVRPNTEAFF.

This clonotype was seen only a few times. This chain uses TRBV12-5 with TRBJ1-5, with D maybe TRBD1 (6 bases). Germline values: CDR1 LGHNT, CDR2 FRNRAP. Deletions cut 4 bases from V and 6 bases from J, with 10 bases between. This CDR3 has 13 residues. In nucleotides, the CDR3 is TGTGCTAGTGGTTACAGGGAAGGTCAGCCCCAGCATTTT. It yields the protein CASGYREGQPQHF.

Ten or more counts support this clonotype. The chain uses TRBV11-2 and TRBJ1-1; D possibly corresponds to TRBD1 (5 bases). Trimming cost V 1 base and J 4 bases, with 13 bases left between them. The CDR3 length is 15 residues. Germline CDR1 and CDR2: SGHAT and FQNNGV. The CDR3 DNA sequence: TGTGCCAGCAGCTTAGGGGGGATGGGAGTCACTGAAGCTTTCTTT. This encodes CASSLGGMGVTEAFF.

This clonotype was observed many times. This chain uses TRBV6-2 or TRBV6-3 with TRBJ2-1; 8 nucleotides match TRBD2. Germline V gene sequence: CDR1 MNHEY, CDR2 SVGEGT. V lost 7 bases to trimming and J lost 5 bases; unmatched junction nucleotides: 13. The CDR3 sequence is 16 residues long. CDR3 protein: CASKSSREGRDNEQFF. Here the CDR3 DNA reads TGTGCCAGCAAGTCGTCCCGGGAGGGCCGGGACAATGAGCAGTTCTTC.

The sample holds many counts of this clonotype. The chain is built from TRBV20-1 and TRBJ2-3; 8 bases align to TRBD2. This CDR3 region has 14 residues. V gave up 1 base and J gave up 7 bases; unmatched junction bases: 7. CDR1 is DFQATT, CDR2 SNEGSKA, per germline (reference sequence). The CDR3 DNA follows: TGCAGTGCTAGAGCCCCGGGGGGGGTAAATACGCAGTATTTT. Translated: CSARAPGGVNTQYF.

This clonotype was recorded many times. The genes are TRBV2 and TRBJ1-2; 9 nucleotides agree with TRBD1. This CDR3 is 13 amino acids long. Germline lookup yields CDR1 SNHLY and CDR2 FYNNEI. The J segment lost 10 bases and the V segment lost 11 bases, leaving 14 bases of the junction unmatched. CDR3 residues: CALSRDRETDYTF. As DNA, the CDR3 is TGTGCCTTATCCCGGGACAGGGAGACCGACTACACCTTC.

In this sample, this clonotype turned up a few times. The V gene is TRBV19, the J gene TRBJ1-1, with unresolved D. This CDR3 region has 12 residues. Germline CDR1 is LNHDA and CDR2 is SQIVND (reference sequence). The V end lost 3 bases, the J end lost 8 bases, and 10 bases lay between the germline ends. CDR3 protein: CASSMKQAEAFF. The CDR3 DNA reads TGTGCCAGTAGTATGAAACAAGCCGAAGCTTTCTTT.

This clonotype was counted at least ten times. This rearrangement joins TRBV30 to TRBJ1-1, with 7 bases fitting TRBD1. The CDR3 covers 13 residues. The germline V gene has CDR1 GTSNPN and CDR2 SVGIG (reference sequence). The V and J ends lost 3 bases and 2 bases, in that order; junction bases with no gene match: 3. This chain's CDR3 is CAWRGQFNTEAFF. The CDR3 DNA sequence: TGTGCCTGGAGGGGACAGTTTAACACTGAAGCTTTCTTT.

This clonotype was observed once. V usage is TRBV19 and J usage is TRBJ2-1; tentative D call: TRBD2 (5 bases). The CDR3 contains 15 residues. The V and J ends lost 3 bases and 8 bases respectively, with 17 bases between them. Germline V gene data show CDR1 as LNHDA and CDR2 as SQIVND (reference sequence). CDR3 nucleotide sequence: TGTGCCAGTAGTATGGGCGGGTTTCTTATCGATGAGCAGTTCTTC. Amino acids: CASSMGGFLIDEQFF.

This clonotype has at least ten counts. The chain is built from TRBV11-2 and TRBJ2-1; the match to TRBD2 covers 9 bases. This CDR3 contains 15 residues. With 1 base clipped from V and 6 bases from J, the junction kept 4 bases outside the gene matches. In germline, CDR1 is SGHAT, CDR2 FQNNGV. CDR3 region: CASSLVAGGVNEQFF. For the CDR3, the DNA is TGTGCCAGCAGCTTAGTTGCGGGGGGGGTCAATGAGCAGTTCTTC.

This clonotype was observed at least ten times. V is TRBV4-1 and J is TRBJ1-6; no firm D call. The CDR3 runs 18 residues. V shed 1 base and J shed 0 bases, with 13 bases lying between them. Looked up from germline, CDR1 is MGHRA and CDR2 is YSYEKL. This CDR3 is CASSQVARLSSYNSPLHF. CDR3 in DNA: TGCGCCAGCAGCCAAGTTGCCAGGTTGAGCTCCTATAATTCACCCCTCCACTTT.

This clonotype was counted at least ten times. V and J are TRBV30 and TRBJ1-1; 12 bases map to TRBD1. Germline CDR1 is GTSNPN and CDR2 is SVGIG (reference sequence). After removal of 4 bases from V and 4 bases from J, the junction contained 7 bases not matched to a gene. This CDR3 has 15 residues. The chain's CDR3 is CAWTGTGGRGTEAFF. The CDR3, as DNA: TGTGCCTGGACCGGGACAGGGGGCCGGGGCACTGAAGCTTTCTTT.

This clonotype appeared many times. This chain links TRBV20-1 with TRBJ2-1, with D unresolved. Per germline, CDR1 DFQATT and CDR2 SNEGSKA (reference sequence). Trimming cost V 1 base and J 5 bases, with 9 bases left between them. This CDR3 has 13 residues. The CDR3 loop reads CSARVHYNNEQFF. CDR3 nucleotides: TGCAGTGCTAGAGTCCACTACAACAATGAGCAGTTCTTC.

This clonotype showed up many times. CDR3 amino acids: CASSLNPSYGYTF. CDR3 DNA sequence: TGTGCCAGCAGCTTGAACCCCTCTTATGGCTACACCTTC. The V and J genes are TRBV11-1 and TRBJ1-2; D is ambiguous. CDR1 is SGHAT, CDR2 FQDESV, per germline (reference sequence). The ends were cut back, 3 bases at V and 5 bases at J, with 10 bases in the middle. The CDR3 spans 13 residues.

This clonotype was picked up many times. V usage is TRBV7-2 and J usage is TRBJ1-1; a weak D match, TRBD1 (6 bases). The CDR3 is made up of 16 amino acids. CDR1 SGHTA and CDR2 FQGNSA come from the germline V gene. The V end lost 3 bases, the J end lost 1 base, and 15 bases lay between the germline ends. The CDR3 spells CASSLGEGGQNTEAFF. CDR3 bases: TGTGCCAGCAGCTTGGGCGAGGGGGGGCAGAACACTGAAGCTTTCTTT. Full variable domain (outside the CDR3, taken from reference TRBV7-2 and TRBJ1-1): GAGVSQSPSNKVTEKGKDVELRCDPISGHTALYWYRQSLGQGLEFLIYFQGNSAPDKSGLPSDRFSAERTGGSVSTLTIQRTQQEDSAVYLCASSLGEGGQNTEAFFGQGTRLTVV.

This clonotype was seen repeatedly, ten times or more. The chain couples TRBV4-1 to TRBJ1-4; 7 positions match TRBD1. The V gene end was trimmed by 1 base and the J gene end by 8 bases; junction bases not matched to a gene: 7. Germline values: CDR1 MGHRA, CDR2 YSYEKL. CDR3 length: 15 amino acids. DNA of the CDR3: TGCGCCAGCAGCCAAGCGACAGGGTTGAGGGAAAAACTGTTTTTT. Residues: CASSQATGLREKLFF.

This clonotype was picked up many times. The V call is TRBV12-3 or TRBV12-4, the J call TRBJ1-5; the D is unclear. The CDR3 is made up of 12 amino acids. V was pared by 5 bases and J by 2 bases, with 4 bases between. CDR3 sequence: CASSTGNQPQHF. The CDR3 DNA is TGTGCCAGCAGTACTGGCAATCAGCCCCAGCATTTT.

This chain links TRBV20-1 with TRBJ1-5; D remains unclear. V was trimmed by 4 bases and J by 0 bases, leaving 13 bases between them. This CDR3 spans 15 amino acids. Germline lookup yields CDR1 DFQATT and CDR2 SNEGSKA (reference sequence). In DNA, the CDR3 is TGCAGTGCTACCCTAGGCGGGAATAGCAATCAGCCCCAGCATTTT. It codes for CSATLGGNSNQPQHF.

This clonotype occurred many times. The V call is TRBV28, the J call TRBJ2-3; 7 nucleotides match TRBD1. V shed 5 bases, J shed 2 bases, and the junction held 7 bases outside the gene matches. There are 15 residues in the CDR3. Germline-derived CDR1 and CDR2 are MDHEN and SYDVKM. The CDR3 reads CASSQGQSITDTQYF. The CDR3 DNA is TGTGCCAGCAGTCAGGGACAGTCTATCACAGATACGCAGTATTTT.

This clonotype was seen at least ten times. CDR3 nucleotide sequence: TGTGCCAGCAGTTTATACCTCCAGGGCAACACCGGGGAGCTGTTTTTT. It translates to CASSLYLQGNTGELFF. This chain links TRBV12-3 or TRBV12-4 with TRBJ2-2; TRBD1 is a possible D gene (5 bases). Trimming shortened V by 2 bases and J by 2 bases, and 12 bases separated the two germline ends. The CDR3 spans 16 residues.

This clonotype has a count of ten or more. DNA for the CDR3: TGTGCCTGGAGTGTACTACAGGGGGCTTACGAGCAGTACTTC. Translating gives CAWSVLQGAYEQYF. The genes are TRBV30 and TRBJ2-7; 9 nucleotides align to TRBD1. CDR1 and CDR2 from the germline V gene are GTSNPN and SVGIG (reference sequence). Losses at the gene ends were 0 bases for V and 4 bases for J; bases not matched to a gene: 4. There are 14 residues in the CDR3.

The chain employs TRBV12-3 or TRBV12-4 and TRBJ1-1; D gene unclear. Trimming left V 8 bases short and J 4 bases short, with 26 bases between. This CDR3 contains 17 residues. The CDR3 nucleotides read TGTGCCAGCGAATCCCCGATGAGCCTCACTTACCGCACTGAAGCTTTCTTT. Translated: CASESPMSLTYRTEAFF.

To note about this clonotype: This likely stems from a read error, as it lies one base from a far larger clone. The chain joins TRBV11-2 to TRBJ2-5, with no clear D. The closer fit of TRBJ2-7 to the DNA end suggests the J call may be wrong. Germline V lookup: CDR1 SGHAT, CDR2 FQNNGV. The CDR3 covers 15 residues. CDR3 DNA sequence: TGTGCCAGCAGTGCTACACCGGGCGTAAACCACGAGCAGTACTTC. It is translated as CASSATPGVNHEQYF.